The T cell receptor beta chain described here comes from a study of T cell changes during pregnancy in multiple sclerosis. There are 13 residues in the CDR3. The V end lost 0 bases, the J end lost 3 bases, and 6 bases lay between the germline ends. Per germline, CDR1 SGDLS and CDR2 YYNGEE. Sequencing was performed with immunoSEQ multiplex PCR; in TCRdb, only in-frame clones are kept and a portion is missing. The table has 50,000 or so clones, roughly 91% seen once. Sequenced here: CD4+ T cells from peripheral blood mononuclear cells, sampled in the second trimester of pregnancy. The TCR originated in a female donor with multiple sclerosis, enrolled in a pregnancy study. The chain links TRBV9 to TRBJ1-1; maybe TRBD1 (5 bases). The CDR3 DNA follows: TGTGCCAGCAGCGTAGGGGGGGACACTGAAGCTTTCTTT. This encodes CASSVGGDTEAFF.